This T cell receptor beta chain was found in a study of cytomegalovirus exposure and HLA in healthy donors. The study's findings and limits: Common viral pathogens (according to a later analysis) appeared linked to several of the most significant clusters. Many donors shared some public TCRs, even though most TCR sequences were rare.

PCR used 60 Vbeta primers and 13 Jbeta primers. Generated by immunoSEQ multiplex PCR, the TCRdb table keeps only in-frame clones and is missing some. The data show some 100,000 clones, 75% to 85% seen once. Donors counted as nominally healthy when sampled, yet unrecorded immune exposures were likely. A remark on this clone: Its matching antigen is unknown.

Sequences were obtained from PBMCs. This TCR came from a young woman in good health and CMV-seronegative.

The CDR3 coding sequence is TGTGCCAGTAGTATACAGGGGTCCACTGAAGCTTTCTTT. This gives the protein CASSIQGSTEAFF. This chain links TRBV19 with TRBJ1-1; tentatively, D is TRBD1 (6 bases). The CDR3 sequence is 13 residues long. From germline, CDR1 is LNHDA and CDR2 SQIVND (reference sequence). The ends were cut back, 2 bases at V and 4 bases at J, with 8 bases in the middle.